A selection of T cell receptor beta chains follows, all from one sample in a study of T cells in Graves' hyperthyroidism and ophthalmopathy. TCRdb re-analysed the multiplex PCR reads in MiXCR, keeping a single row per CDR3 protein. The sample yields just under 750,000 distinct CDR3 sequences, roughly a third seen once. The specimen sequenced was blood. All receptors derive from a woman in her thirties or forties with Graves' hyperthyroidism. Both conserved end residues are part of each CDR3. The order of the fields is J gene, clone size, V gene, D gene, CDR3 protein, CDR3 DNA. D genes are given only for firm matches. Clone size, where shown, is once, few, many, or a class for clones that have expanded.

j_call: TRBJ1-2
clone_size: many
v_call: TRBV10-3
d_call: .
cdr3_aa: CAISDGQELYGYTF
cdr3_nt: TGTGCCATCAGTGATGGTCAGGAACTCTATGGCTACACCTTC

j_call: TRBJ2-7
clone_size: few
v_call: TRBV29-1
d_call: .
cdr3_aa: CSVVRQLNSYEQYF
cdr3_nt: TGCAGCGTTGTCCGACAGTTAAACTCCTACGAGCAGTACTTC

j_call: TRBJ1-3
clone_size: many
v_call: TRBV14
d_call: .
cdr3_aa: CASSRQSGNTIYF
cdr3_nt: TGTGCCAGCAGCCGACAGAGTGGAAACACCATATATTTT

j_call: TRBJ2-1
clone_size: few
v_call: TRBV10-3
d_call: TRBD1
cdr3_aa: CAISEKGQPYNEQFF
cdr3_nt: TGTGCCATCAGTGAGAAGGGACAGCCCTACAATGAGCAGTTCTTC

j_call: TRBJ1-4
clone_size: .
v_call: TRBV6-1
d_call: TRBD1
cdr3_aa: CASERQGGEKLFF
cdr3_nt: TGTGCCAGCGAGAGACAGGGTGGTGAAAAACTGTTTTTT

j_call: TRBJ2-5
clone_size: .
v_call: TRBV29-1
d_call: .
cdr3_aa: CSVDRGVGSNF
cdr3_nt: TGCAGCGTCGATCGAGGTGTGGGGAGTAACTTC

j_call: TRBJ2-7
clone_size: .
v_call: TRBV19
d_call: .
cdr3_aa: CASSLADGGYEQYF
cdr3_nt: TGTGCCAGCAGCTTAGCTGATGGTGGCTACGAGCAGTACTTC

j_call: TRBJ2-7
clone_size: many
v_call: TRBV7-8
d_call: .
cdr3_aa: CASSLANPSSYEQYF
cdr3_nt: TGTGCCAGCAGCTTAGCTAACCCAAGCTCCTACGAGCAGTACTTC

j_call: TRBJ1-1
clone_size: few
v_call: TRBV29-1
d_call: .
cdr3_aa: CSVGSTTEAFF
cdr3_nt: TGCAGCGTTGGGTCGACGACTGAAGCTTTCTTT

j_call: TRBJ1-4
clone_size: few
v_call: TRBV7-8
d_call: .
cdr3_aa: CASSPYRGSNEKLFF
cdr3_nt: TGTGCCAGCAGCCCCTACCGGGGATCTAATGAAAAACTGTTTTTT

j_call: TRBJ2-7
clone_size: many
v_call: TRBV19
d_call: .
cdr3_aa: CASSIAEENYEQYF
cdr3_nt: TGTGCCAGTAGTATTGCCGAAGAGAACTACGAGCAGTACTTC

j_call: TRBJ2-7
clone_size: .
v_call: TRBV7-6
d_call: TRBD1
cdr3_aa: CASSLDRGQVEQYF
cdr3_nt: TGTGCCAGCAGCTTGGACAGGGGGCAGGTCGAGCAGTACTTC

j_call: TRBJ1-1
clone_size: many
v_call: TRBV14
d_call: .
cdr3_aa: CASSVFGAAEAFF
cdr3_nt: TGTGCCAGCAGTGTCTTTGGCGCCGCTGAAGCTTTCTTT

j_call: TRBJ1-6
clone_size: .
v_call: TRBV5-1
d_call: .
cdr3_aa: CASSPDGGRRSSPLHF
cdr3_nt: TGCGCCAGCAGCCCCGATGGGGGGCGCAGAAGTTCACCCCTCCACTTT

j_call: TRBJ1-2
clone_size: many
v_call: TRBV10-3
d_call: .
cdr3_aa: CAINPGPLYGYTF
cdr3_nt: TGTGCCATCAATCCGGGACCGCTCTATGGCTACACCTTC

j_call: TRBJ2-5
clone_size: .
v_call: TRBV14
d_call: TRBD1
cdr3_aa: CASSRTGMQETQYF
cdr3_nt: TGTGCCAGCAGCCGGACAGGGATGCAGGAGACCCAGTACTTC

j_call: TRBJ2-3
clone_size: many
v_call: TRBV2
d_call: .
cdr3_aa: CASTVVGDTQYF
cdr3_nt: TGTGCCAGCACCGTCGTGGGAGATACGCAGTATTTT

j_call: TRBJ2-7
clone_size: once
v_call: TRBV18
d_call: .
cdr3_aa: CASSPTLSTYHEQYF
cdr3_nt: TGTGCCAGCTCACCAACCCTTAGCACCTACCACGAGCAGTACTTC

j_call: TRBJ2-5
clone_size: many
v_call: TRBV7-9
d_call: .
cdr3_aa: CASSFSPESF
cdr3_nt: TGTGCCAGCAGCTTTTCTCCAGAATCTTTC

j_call: TRBJ1-2
clone_size: many
v_call: TRBV14
d_call: .
cdr3_aa: CASSSVVTFGYTF
cdr3_nt: TGTGCCAGCAGCTCGGTGGTTACGTTTGGCTACACCTTC

j_call: TRBJ1-2
clone_size: .
v_call: TRBV6-5
d_call: .
cdr3_aa: CASSLRGGIGYTF
cdr3_nt: TGTGCCAGCAGTTTAAGAGGGGGGATTGGCTACACCTTC

j_call: TRBJ1-1
clone_size: .
v_call: TRBV15
d_call: TRBD1
cdr3_aa: CATSRTGRTEAFF
cdr3_nt: TGTGCCACCAGTCGGACAGGGAGAACTGAAGCTTTCTTT

j_call: TRBJ2-5
clone_size: few
v_call: TRBV20-1
d_call: TRBD2
cdr3_aa: CSASSGTSYGETQYF
cdr3_nt: TGCAGTGCTTCATCCGGGACTAGCTACGGAGAGACCCAGTACTTC

j_call: TRBJ2-5
clone_size: .
v_call: TRBV20-1
d_call: TRBD2
cdr3_aa: CSACLAGKETQYF
cdr3_nt: TGCAGTGCTTGCTTAGCGGGGAAAGAGACCCAGTACTTC

j_call: TRBJ1-2
clone_size: many
v_call: TRBV5-1
d_call: TRBD1
cdr3_aa: CASSSQGAEGYTF
cdr3_nt: TGCGCCAGCAGCTCACAGGGGGCGGAGGGCTACACCTTC

j_call: TRBJ2-7
clone_size: many
v_call: TRBV6-6
d_call: TRBD2
cdr3_aa: CASTGTNWYEQYF
cdr3_nt: TGTGCCAGCACCGGGACTAACTGGTACGAGCAGTACTTC

j_call: TRBJ2-5
clone_size: .
v_call: TRBV25-1
d_call: .
cdr3_aa: CASRPGRGQDTQYF
cdr3_nt: TGTGCCAGCCGCCCTGGGCGAGGCCAAGACACCCAGTACTTC

j_call: TRBJ2-7
clone_size: many
v_call: TRBV24-1
d_call: .
cdr3_aa: CATSDLVPPGEQYF
cdr3_nt: TGTGCCACCAGTGATTTGGTGCCGCCAGGCGAGCAGTACTTC

j_call: TRBJ1-2
clone_size: many
v_call: TRBV10-3
d_call: TRBD1
cdr3_aa: CAISGGLQGDNYGYTF
cdr3_nt: TGTGCCATCAGTGGAGGTCTGCAGGGGGATAACTATGGCTACACCTTC

j_call: TRBJ2-7
clone_size: few
v_call: TRBV12-3/TRBV12-4
d_call: .
cdr3_aa: CASSFSPDSYEQYF
cdr3_nt: TGTGCCAGCAGTTTTTCTCCCGATTCCTACGAGCAGTACTTC

j_call: TRBJ1-1
clone_size: few
v_call: TRBV13
d_call: TRBD1
cdr3_aa: CASQGQGRVSDTEAFF
cdr3_nt: TGTGCCAGCCAAGGACAGGGGAGGGTTTCGGACACTGAAGCTTTCTTT

j_call: TRBJ2-7
clone_size: many
v_call: TRBV29-1
d_call: TRBD1
cdr3_aa: CSVGTGGLEQYF
cdr3_nt: TGCAGCGTTGGTACAGGGGGCCTCGAGCAGTACTTC

j_call: TRBJ2-6
clone_size: once
v_call: TRBV6-5
d_call: TRBD1
cdr3_aa: CASRRYDRDSGANVLTF
cdr3_nt: TGTGCCAGCAGACGATACGACAGGGACTCTGGGGCCAACGTCCTGACTTTC

j_call: TRBJ1-2
clone_size: .
v_call: TRBV12-3/TRBV12-4
d_call: .
cdr3_aa: CASISGDRGYTF
cdr3_nt: TGTGCCAGCATTTCAGGGGATCGTGGCTACACCTTC

j_call: TRBJ2-5
clone_size: many
v_call: TRBV2
d_call: .
cdr3_aa: CASRHIEGTDRETQYF
cdr3_nt: TGTGCCAGCAGACACATCGAGGGCACCGACCGAGAGACCCAGTACTTC

j_call: TRBJ2-5
clone_size: .
v_call: TRBV25-1
d_call: .
cdr3_aa: CASSESVSGVSKTQYF
cdr3_nt: TGTGCCAGCAGTGAAAGCGTCTCGGGGGTTTCGAAGACCCAGTACTTC

j_call: TRBJ1-2
clone_size: .
v_call: TRBV4-2
d_call: .
cdr3_aa: CASSRLGTGDGGYTF
cdr3_nt: TGTGCCAGCAGCCGCTTAGGCACAGGAGATGGTGGCTACACCTTC

j_call: TRBJ1-2
clone_size: many
v_call: TRBV7-9
d_call: TRBD1
cdr3_aa: CASSRQGAGYGYTF
cdr3_nt: TGCGCCAGCAGCCGACAGGGGGCCGGCTATGGCTACACCTTC

j_call: TRBJ1-2
clone_size: .
v_call: TRBV6-6
d_call: .
cdr3_aa: CASSLRARNYGCTF
cdr3_nt: TGTGCCAGCAGTTTAAGGGCACGTAACTATGGCTGCACCTTC

j_call: TRBJ2-1
clone_size: .
v_call: TRBV29-1
d_call: .
cdr3_aa: CSVEGLGNEQFF
cdr3_nt: TGCAGCGTAGAGGGGCTAGGTAATGAGCAGTTCTTC

j_call: TRBJ1-2
clone_size: .
v_call: TRBV6-5
d_call: .
cdr3_aa: CASAGTAGGYTF
cdr3_nt: TGTGCCAGTGCCGGGACCGCGGGTGGCTACACCTTC

j_call: TRBJ2-5
clone_size: few
v_call: TRBV6-5
d_call: .
cdr3_aa: CASRRSPAQETQYF
cdr3_nt: TGTGCCAGCAGGAGAAGCCCGGCCCAAGAGACCCAGTACTTC

j_call: TRBJ1-5
clone_size: .
v_call: TRBV20-1
d_call: TRBD1
cdr3_aa: CSAGAPPGQGTLVFNQPQHF
cdr3_nt: TGCAGTGCTGGGGCTCCTCCGGGACAGGGGACGCTAGTCTTCAATCAGCCCCAGCATTTT

j_call: TRBJ1-5
clone_size: .
v_call: TRBV29-1
d_call: .
cdr3_aa: CSAIPGRNQPQHF
cdr3_nt: TGCAGCGCTATTCCGGGACGCAATCAGCCCCAGCATTTT

j_call: TRBJ2-5
clone_size: .
v_call: TRBV11-2
d_call: .
cdr3_aa: CASSLGVPVKTQYF
cdr3_nt: TGTGCCAGCAGCTTAGGGGTCCCTGTTAAGACCCAGTACTTC

j_call: TRBJ1-3
clone_size: .
v_call: TRBV10-3
d_call: .
cdr3_aa: CASSRRDTGNTIYF
cdr3_nt: TGTGCCAGCAGTCGCCGGGACACTGGAAACACCATATATTTT

j_call: TRBJ1-1
clone_size: many
v_call: TRBV19
d_call: TRBD1
cdr3_aa: CASSHRGTANTEAFF
cdr3_nt: TGTGCCAGTAGTCACCGGGGGACAGCGAACACTGAAGCTTTCTTT

j_call: TRBJ2-5
clone_size: many
v_call: TRBV7-9
d_call: TRBD2
cdr3_aa: CASSAGGRAETQYF
cdr3_nt: TGTGCCAGCAGCGCGGGGGGCCGGGCGGAGACCCAGTACTTC

j_call: TRBJ2-2
clone_size: .
v_call: TRBV5-5
d_call: .
cdr3_aa: CASSLSPFANTGELFF
cdr3_nt: TGTGCCAGCAGCTTAAGTCCTTTCGCGAACACCGGGGAGCTGTTTTTT

j_call: TRBJ1-1
clone_size: .
v_call: TRBV6-5
d_call: .
cdr3_aa: CASSYGMRGEAFF
cdr3_nt: TGTGCCAGCAGTTACGGTATGAGGGGGGAAGCTTTCTTT

j_call: TRBJ1-1
clone_size: once
v_call: TRBV10-3
d_call: .
cdr3_aa: CAILRQGEITEAFF
cdr3_nt: TGTGCCATCCTCCGGCAGGGAGAGATCACTGAAGCTTTCTTT

j_call: TRBJ1-2
clone_size: .
v_call: TRBV2
d_call: TRBD1
cdr3_aa: CASSATGGSWYGYTF
cdr3_nt: TGTGCCAGCAGTGCTACAGGGGGTTCATGGTATGGCTACACCTTC

j_call: TRBJ1-1
clone_size: few
v_call: TRBV19
d_call: .
cdr3_aa: CASSPWGPNTEAFF
cdr3_nt: TGTGCCAGCAGCCCTTGGGGGCCGAACACTGAAGCTTTCTTT

j_call: TRBJ1-2
clone_size: .
v_call: TRBV6-2/TRBV6-3
d_call: .
cdr3_aa: CASSRREGYTF
cdr3_nt: TGTGCCAGCAGTCGACGAGAGGGCTACACCTTC

j_call: TRBJ1-5
clone_size: few
v_call: TRBV12-3/TRBV12-4
d_call: .
cdr3_aa: CASIDWAGSNQPQHF
cdr3_nt: TGTGCCAGCATCGATTGGGCCGGTAGCAATCAGCCCCAGCATTTT

j_call: TRBJ1-3
clone_size: .
v_call: TRBV2
d_call: .
cdr3_aa: CASRSNSGGLGYTIYF
cdr3_nt: TGTGCCAGCAGATCAAATTCGGGGGGCCTAGGCTACACCATATATTTT

j_call: TRBJ2-5
clone_size: .
v_call: TRBV11-2
d_call: .
cdr3_aa: CASSLVAGTQYF
cdr3_nt: TGTGCCAGCAGCTTAGTCGCCGGGACCCAGTACTTC

j_call: TRBJ1-1
clone_size: few
v_call: TRBV5-5
d_call: .
cdr3_aa: CASSQDFRTEAFF
cdr3_nt: TGTGCCAGCAGCCAGGACTTCAGGACTGAAGCTTTCTTT

j_call: TRBJ1-1
clone_size: few
v_call: TRBV10-3
d_call: .
cdr3_aa: CASSNDRDLNTEAFF
cdr3_nt: TGTGCCAGCAGCAATGACCGGGACCTGAACACTGAAGCTTTCTTT